The next 4 T cell receptor beta chains were all read from a single sample in a study of CD8 T cells in Susac syndrome. Random hexamers served to reverse transcribe roughly 0.45 to 1 ug RNA. TCRdb re-called the immunoSEQ multiplex PCR reads through MiXCR, storing one row per CDR3 protein. The sample contains about 130,000 distinct CDR3 sequences, around nine tenths of which appear only once. Material for sequencing was CD8+ T cells from PBMCs. These TCRs come from a human donor with multiple sclerosis.

The genes are TRBV7-8 and TRBJ2-1; D is perhaps TRBD2 (6 bases). Deletions cut 5 bases from V and 8 bases from J, with 16 bases between. Germline loops: CDR1 SGHVS, CDR2 FQNEAQ. This CDR3 region has 14 residues. The CDR3 bases are TGTGCCAGCAGCCCGGGGGACCTCCTGGATGAGCAGTTCTTC. This translates into CASSPGDLLDEQFF.

V usage is TRBV7-6 and J usage is TRBJ1-4, with D maybe TRBD1 (6 bases). This CDR3 is built from 16 residues. With 4 bases removed from V and 4 bases from J, the gap between germline ends came to 16 bases. Germline values: CDR1 SGHVS, CDR2 FNYEAQ. The CDR3 coding sequence is TGTGCCAGCAGCTCCGCCAGGGGCGGCCTTAATGAAAAACTGTTTTTT. Its protein is CASSSARGGLNEKLFF.

The rearrangement joins TRBV27 to TRBJ2-1; D may match TRBD1 or TRBD2 (6 bases each). With 5 bases removed from V and 0 bases from J, the gap between germline ends came to 11 bases. Germline CDR1 reads MNHEY; CDR2 reads SMNVEV (reference sequence). The CDR3 extends over 15 amino acids. The CDR3 here is CASSIRGGSYNEQFF. CDR3 nucleotide sequence: TGTGCCAGCAGTATCAGGGGAGGCTCCTACAATGAGCAGTTCTTC.

The rearrangement links TRBV15 to TRBJ1-1; D not certain. The ends were cut back, 2 bases at V and 7 bases at J, with 11 bases in the middle. The germline V gene has CDR1 LNHNV and CDR2 YYDKDF (reference sequence). This CDR3 comprises 13 residues. CDR3 region: CATSRTEGIEAFF. CDR3 DNA: TGTGCCACCAGCAGAACCGAAGGAATTGAAGCTTTCTTT.